Described below is a single TCR beta chain sequence and its context. Germline assignment: CDR1 SGHTA and CDR2 FQGNSA. CDR3 length: 14 amino acids. V was trimmed by 5 bases and J by 2 bases, leaving 11 bases between them. Sequencing used immunoSEQ multiplex PCR; TCRdb keeps in-frame clones, though not all of them. The sample yields about 42,000 clones, roughly nine tenths seen once. The data were obtained in a study of blood T cell repertoires in COVID-19. The specimen was peripheral blood. The clonotype was recovered from a human donor in a cohort sampled during active COVID-19. The rearrangement joins TRBV7-2 to TRBJ2-3; D is uncertain. The CDR3 DNA sequence: TGTGCCAGCAGCCCCCGGTATCACACAGATACGCAGTATTTT. Its protein is CASSPRYHTDTQYF.